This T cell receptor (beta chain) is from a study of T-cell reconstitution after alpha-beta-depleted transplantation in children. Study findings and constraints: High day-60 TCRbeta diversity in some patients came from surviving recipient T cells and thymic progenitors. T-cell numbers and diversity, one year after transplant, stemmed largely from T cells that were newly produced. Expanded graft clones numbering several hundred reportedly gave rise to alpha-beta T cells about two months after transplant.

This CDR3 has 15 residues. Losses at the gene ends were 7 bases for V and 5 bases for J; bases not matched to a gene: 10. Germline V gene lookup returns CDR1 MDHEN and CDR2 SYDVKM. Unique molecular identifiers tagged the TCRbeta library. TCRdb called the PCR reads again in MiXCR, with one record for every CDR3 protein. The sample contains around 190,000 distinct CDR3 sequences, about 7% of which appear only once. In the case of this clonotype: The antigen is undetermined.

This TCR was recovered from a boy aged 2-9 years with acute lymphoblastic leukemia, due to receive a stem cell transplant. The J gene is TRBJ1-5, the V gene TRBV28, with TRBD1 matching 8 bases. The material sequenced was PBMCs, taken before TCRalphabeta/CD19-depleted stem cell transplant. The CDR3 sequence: CASIGGTGGDQPQHF. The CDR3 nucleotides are TGTGCCAGCATTGGGGGAACAGGGGGGGATCAGCCCCAGCATTTT.